This passage covers 23 T cell receptor beta chains from one sample sequenced in a study of cytomegalovirus exposure and HLA in healthy donors. Method: immunoSEQ multiplex PCR; TCRdb's copy keeps in-frame clones and lacks some. The sample records nearly 200,000 clones, roughly 84% being singletons. Sequencing was done on a sample of PBMCs. The receptors stem from a woman aged 25-40 years in good health and CMV-seropositive.

This chain uses TRBV6-1 with TRBJ2-7, with 11 bases matching TRBD1. The CDR3 has 15 residues. The ends lost 7 bases at V and 4 bases at J; junction bases unmatched: 9. Germline CDR1 is MNHNS and CDR2 is SASEGT. The DNA of the CDR3 is TGTGCCAGCACCTCCGGACAGGGGGCTCTGTACGAGCAGTACTTC. It encodes CASTSGQGALYEQYF.

This clone has a count of ten or more. This rearrangement joins TRBV28 to TRBJ2-7, with TRBD1 identical over 8 bases. The CDR3 length is 13 residues. The junction had 3 bases not matched to a gene; V was cut back by 3 bases and J by 5 bases. The germline V gene has CDR1 MDHEN and CDR2 SYDVKM. CDR3 nucleotides: TGTGCCAGCAGTTTGGACAGGGACAACGAGCAGTACTTC. It specifies CASSLDRDNEQYF.

This clone was seen only a few times. The J gene is TRBJ1-5, the V gene TRBV30; D unclear. V was shortened by 3 bases and J by 11 bases, with 17 bases between the two germline ends. This CDR3 contains 13 residues. Germline values: CDR1 GTSNPN, CDR2 SVGIG (reference sequence). In DNA, the CDR3 is TGTGCCTGGAGCGCAGGTGATTCGGGGACCCAGCATTTT. Translating gives CAWSAGDSGTQHF.

This clone turned up a few times. This sequence joins TRBV20-1 and TRBJ2-5; D ambiguous. V was trimmed by 5 bases and J by 5 bases, leaving 9 bases between them. In germline, CDR1 is DFQATT, CDR2 SNEGSKA (reference sequence). CDR3 length: 11 residues. CDR3 sequence: CSALTGETQYF. As DNA, the CDR3 is TGCAGTGCTCTGACCGGGGAGACCCAGTACTTC.

V is TRBV25-1 and J is TRBJ2-5, with TRBD1 matching 10 bases. V shed 3 bases and J 5 bases; nucleotides not matched to a gene: 15. CDR1 is MGHDK, CDR2 SYGVNS, per germline. The CDR3 spans 18 residues. This chain's CDR3 is CASSDLARQGAGLETQYF. The CDR3 nucleotides read TGTGCCAGCAGTGATTTGGCGCGACAGGGGGCCGGTTTGGAGACCCAGTACTTC.

V usage is TRBV29-1 and J usage is TRBJ1-1; no reliable D call. The CDR3 runs to 12 residues. In germline, CDR1 is SQVTM, CDR2 ANQGSEA. V lost 7 bases to trimming and J lost 6 bases, with 15 bases between them. CDR3 DNA sequence: TGCAGCGCCCCGGGAAGTGGTTCTGAAGCTTTCTTT. Residues: CSAPGSGSEAFF.

The V call is TRBV19, the J call TRBJ1-2; D remains unclear. CDR1 and CDR2 (germline): LNHDA, SQIVND (reference sequence). V gave up 0 bases and J gave up 5 bases, with 10 bases separating them. This CDR3 comprises 14 residues. CDR3 DNA sequence: TGTGCCAGTAGTATAGATTTACCGGGTTATGGCTACACCTTC. It encodes CASSIDLPGYGYTF.

This clone has ten or more counts. The J gene is TRBJ2-7, the V gene TRBV5-1, with TRBD1 identical over 7 bases. The junction had 3 bases not matched to a gene; V was cut back by 1 base and J by 2 bases. Germline V gives CDR1 SGHRS, CDR2 YFSETQ. The CDR3 extends over 14 amino acids. The DNA of the CDR3 is TGCGCCAGCAGCTTGACAGGGGAAGCCTACGAGCAGTACTTC. It codes for CASSLTGEAYEQYF.

V gene TRBV30 combines with J gene TRBJ1-1; 9 nucleotides align to TRBD1. J lost 4 bases, V lost 0 bases, and 6 bases had no gene match. The CDR3 length is 15 residues. Germline V gene sequence: CDR1 GTSNPN, CDR2 SVGIG (reference sequence). CDR3 in amino acids: CAWSVERTGVTEAFF. The CDR3 coding sequence is TGTGCCTGGAGTGTTGAGCGGACAGGGGTCACTGAAGCTTTCTTT.

The gene calls are TRBV5-1 and TRBJ2-5, with a tentative D call TRBD1 (5 bases). V dropped 0 bases and J dropped 5 bases, with 14 bases sitting between them. CDR3 length: 15 residues. Germline lookup yields CDR1 SGHRS and CDR2 YFSETQ. The CDR3 coding sequence is TGCGCCAGCAGCTTGGGATCGGTAGGGGATGAGACCCAGTACTTC. As protein: CASSLGSVGDETQYF.

This clone was seen once. The CDR3 protein is CASGGTVNTGELFF. In DNA, the CDR3 is TGTGCCAGCGGCGGGACGGTGAACACCGGGGAGCTGTTTTTT. The chain links TRBV19 to TRBJ2-2, with D possibly TRBD2 on 6 matching bases. This CDR3 spans 14 amino acids. CDR1 is LNHDA and CDR2 is SQIVND in the germline V gene (reference sequence). The V end was cut by 9 bases, the J end by 1 base, with 12 bases between. Full variable domain (rest looked up from reference TRBV19 and TRBJ2-2): DGGITQSPKYLFRKEGQNVTLSCEQNLNHDAMYWYRQDPGQGLRLIYYSQIVNDFQKGDIAEGYSVSREKKESFPLTVTSAQKNPTAFYLCASGGTVNTGELFFGEGSRLTVL.

V usage is TRBV27 and J usage is TRBJ2-1; TRBD2 agrees at 13 bases. The trim removed 8 bases at V and 7 bases at J, leaving 20 bases unmatched. CDR3 length: 19 amino acids. The V gene's germline CDR1 is MNHEY and CDR2 SMNVEV (reference sequence). Written as DNA, the CDR3 is TGTGCCAGCCAAGACGGCCGAGGACTAGCGGGAGTCTCTGCAAATGAGCAGTTCTTC. Translated, it gives CASQDGRGLAGVSANEQFF.

The chain links TRBV9 to TRBJ1-2; possible D gene TRBD1, 6 bases. The CDR3 totals 12 residues. Between the trimmed V and J ends, which lost 3 bases and 6 bases, there was a span of 9 bases. Per the germline V gene, CDR1 is SGDLS and CDR2 is YYNGEE. The DNA of the CDR3 is TGTGCCAGCAGCGCCCACAGGGATGGCTACACCTTC. Translating it yields CASSAHRDGYTF.

The chain links TRBV7-2 to TRBJ1-2; TRBD1 agrees at 8 bases. CDR3 size: 13 residues. Trimming removed 5 bases from V and 4 bases from J; junction bases left unmatched: 3. Germline-derived CDR1 and CDR2 are SGHTA and FQGNSA. The CDR3 reads CASSQGQVYGYTF. The CDR3 DNA reads TGTGCCAGCAGCCAGGGACAGGTCTATGGCTACACCTTC.

This clone was seen only once. The chain has TRBV7-3 and TRBJ2-5; 7 bases are shared with TRBD2. The CDR3 length is 13 residues. Germline lookup yields CDR1 SGHTA and CDR2 FQGTGA. Unmatched junction bases numbered 1, after V lost 2 bases and J lost 4 bases. CDR3: CASSLAGVETQYF. The DNA for the CDR3 is TGTGCCAGCAGCTTAGCGGGGGTAGAGACCCAGTACTTC.

In nucleotides, the CDR3 is TGTGCCAGCATGAGGGCGGCAGGGGGCTCCGGGGAGCTGTTTTTT. Its protein is CASMRAAGGSGELFF. The chain employs TRBV6-1 and TRBJ2-2, with 8 bases identical to TRBD1. There are 15 residues in the CDR3. Germline trimming cut 7 bases from V and 6 bases from J; bases unmatched to any gene: 10. Per the germline V gene, CDR1 is MNHNS and CDR2 is SASEGT.

J is TRBJ2-1 and V is TRBV15; possible D gene TRBD2, 6 bases. Trimming removed 1 base from V and 0 bases from J, with 10 bases in between. The CDR3 contains 16 residues. The germline V gene encodes CDR1 LNHNV and CDR2 YYDKDF (reference sequence). This CDR3 is CATSRAVAASYNEQFF. The CDR3 coding sequence is TGTGCCACCAGCAGAGCAGTAGCGGCCTCCTACAATGAGCAGTTCTTC.

The chain has TRBV19 and TRBJ2-3; TRBD1 matches at 10 bases. Germline V gene lookup returns CDR1 LNHDA and CDR2 SQIVND (reference sequence). The V gene end was trimmed by 4 bases and the J gene end by 3 bases; junction bases not matched to a gene: 4. This CDR3 comprises 15 residues. For the CDR3, the DNA is TGTGCCAGTAGTAGTGACAGGGGGCAAACAGATACGCAGTATTTT. Protein: CASSSDRGQTDTQYF. The full variable domain, in which reference TRBV19 and TRBJ2-3 provide the parts outside the CDR3, is DGGITQSPKYLFRKEGQNVTLSCEQNLNHDAMYWYRQDPGQGLRLIYYSQIVNDFQKGDIAEGYSVSREKKESFPLTVTSAQKNPTAFYLCASSSDRGQTDTQYFGPGTRLTVL.

The J gene is TRBJ2-5, the V gene TRBV27; unclear D gene. Trimming took 5 bases from V and 5 from J, leaving 12 bases between them. Germline V gene sequence: CDR1 MNHEY, CDR2 SMNVEV (reference sequence). This CDR3 has 13 residues. CDR3: CASSPSRRETQYF. The CDR3 bases are TGTGCCAGCAGTCCCTCGCGGCGGGAGACCCAGTACTTC.

The chain carries TRBV9 and TRBJ2-1; D is possibly TRBD2 (5 bases). The CDR3 is made up of 14 amino acids. Trimming stripped 2 bases from V and 10 bases from J, with 16 bases between. CDR1 and CDR2 (germline): SGDLS, YYNGEE. The CDR3, as DNA: TGTGCCAGCAGCGTCGGGGTAGCTTTTAGCGAGCAGTTCTTC. Its translation is CASSVGVAFSEQFF.

The V gene is TRBV25-1, the J gene TRBJ1-3, with D tentatively TRBD1 (5 bases). Germline V CDR1 and CDR2: MGHDK, SYGVNS. Trimming took 10 bases from V and 2 from J, leaving 18 bases between them. CDR3 length: 15 amino acids. CDR3 in amino acids: CATTSWGDAGNTIYF. The DNA for the CDR3 is TGTGCCACCACTTCCTGGGGGGACGCTGGAAACACCATATATTTT.

The chain uses TRBV9 and TRBJ2-6; D is possibly TRBD2 (5 bases). The V end was cut by 3 bases, the J end by 0 bases, with 13 bases between. Germline V gives CDR1 SGDLS, CDR2 YYNGEE. The CDR3 has 17 amino acids. CDR3: CASSAIRRTSGANVLTF. The DNA of the CDR3 is TGTGCCAGCAGCGCGATCAGGAGGACCTCTGGGGCCAACGTCCTGACTTTC.

This clone occurred a few times. V is TRBV27 and J is TRBJ2-7, with D perhaps matching TRBD2 (6 bases). There are 18 residues in the CDR3. V lost 0 bases, J lost 2 bases, and 20 bases lay in between. CDR1 and CDR2 from the germline V gene are MNHEY and SMNVEV (reference sequence). The CDR3 region has the DNA TGTGCCAGCAGTTTATCACCCCAAAGGAGGGGTCAAACCTACGAGCAGTACTTC. It yields the protein CASSLSPQRRGQTYEQYF.